Described below is a single T cell receptor beta chain sequence and its context. What it recognizes is unknown. This sample was included in a study of siplizumab effects on memory and regulatory T cells. General study findings and limits: There were only a minor fraction of alloreactive clones that mapped to unstimulated subsets. Unstimulated naive T cells seemed to show more diversity than memory cells did, and they also seemed to be among the major contributors to the alloresponse.

This CDR3 is built from 14 residues. Trimming stripped 3 bases from V and 3 bases from J, with 10 bases between. In germline, CDR1 is SGHNT, CDR2 YYREEE (reference sequence). Assays examined about 10^5 TCR templates per sample. This table comes from immunoSEQ multiplex PCR, and its TCRdb copy is limited to in-frame clones, with some not included. The data hold 85,000 to 95,000 clones, with about 94% observed a single time. Sequencing used non-Treg CD4+ T cells sorted from blood. V is TRBV5-4 and J is TRBJ2-1; a possible D gene is TRBD1 (5 bases). The TCR comes from a human donor in good health. CDR3 nucleotides: TGTGCCAGCAGCTCCCAGGGCTACTACAATGAGCAGTTCTTC. This gives the protein CASSSQGYYNEQFF.